Below are 25 T cell receptor beta chains sequenced from a single sample in a study of regulatory T cells in long-lasting Graves disease. In building TCR beta libraries, iRepertoire HTBI primers were used together with Arm-PCR of CDR3 regions. TCRdb recomputed calls from the multiplex PCR reads with MiXCR, one row per CDR3 protein. The sample includes about 470,000 distinct CDR3 sequences, around 20% of them seen just once. Described time point: persistent/refractory GD, antithyroid drugs over 5 years with positive TRAb. Generation of the TCR library employed RNA extracted from PBMCs. The source was peripheral blood mononuclear cells (PBMCs), collected when the disease was refractory, from a patient treated with antithyroid drugs. Receptor source: a female donor with Graves disease.

Turning to this clonotype: A single base separates this from a much larger clone, so it may be a read error. The gene calls are TRBV7-8 and TRBJ1-1; 7 bases fit TRBD1. The CDR3 consists of 13 residues. V was pared by 7 bases and J by 5 bases, with 7 bases of the junction left unmatched. CDR1 and CDR2 from the germline V gene are SGHVS and FQNEAQ. The CDR3 DNA is TGTGCCAGCACCGGGACAGAGAGGACTGAAGCTTTCTTT. This codes for CASTGTERTEAFF.

This clonotype was counted ten times or more. The chain uses TRBV28 and TRBJ2-2; D gene ambiguous. From germline, CDR1 is MDHEN and CDR2 SYDVKM. The CDR3 length is 12 residues. Deletions cut 4 bases from V and 6 bases from J, with 6 bases between. The DNA for the CDR3 is TGTGCCAGCAGTTACTTCGCCGGGGAGCTGTTTTTT. Translating it yields CASSYFAGELFF.

This clonotype was seen ten or more times. The chain links TRBV7-9 to TRBJ2-5; TRBD2 might be the D (6 bases). The CDR3 has 12 amino acids. Trimming took off 3 bases at V and 7 bases at J, with 9 bases between the two ends. CDR1 and CDR2 from the germline V gene are SEHNR and FQNEAQ (reference sequence). The chain's CDR3 is CASSFGGGTQYF. The CDR3 region has the DNA TGTGCCAGCAGCTTCGGGGGTGGGACCCAGTACTTC.

This chain uses TRBV28 with TRBJ2-4, with D maybe TRBD2 (6 bases). The CDR3 covers 13 residues. Germline loops: CDR1 MDHEN, CDR2 SYDVKM. V dropped 10 bases and J dropped 8 bases, with 18 bases sitting between them. CDR3 sequence reads: CATGGPPVDIQYF. In DNA form, the CDR3 reads TGTGCCACCGGGGGACCCCCAGTGGACATTCAGTACTTC.

With regard to this clonotype: With a much larger clone just one base away, this may be a read error. The final CDR3 position lacks the conserved phenylalanine or tryptophan, pointing to a likely read error. The rearrangement links TRBV29-1 to TRBJ1-5; weak D call: TRBD1 (5 bases). The CDR3 runs to 12 residues. Trimming took 7 bases from V and 1 from J, leaving 8 bases between them. CDR1 is SQVTM and CDR2 is ANQGSEA in the germline V gene. The CDR3 DNA sequence: TGCAGCGCTGGGGGGAGCAATCAGCCCCAGCATCTT. Its protein product is CSAGGSNQPQHL.

The CDR3 protein is CASSPQIGSEQFF. CDR3 coding DNA: TGTGCCAGCAGCCCTCAAATAGGTTCTGAGCAGTTCTTC. This chain joins TRBV6-1 and TRBJ2-1, with D uncertain. The CDR3 is 13 residues long. The V gene lost 6 bases and the J gene lost 9 bases, with 15 bases spanning the gap. From germline, CDR1 is MNHNS and CDR2 SASEGT.

The chain joins TRBV3-1 to TRBJ2-2, with D perhaps matching TRBD1 or TRBD2 (5 bases each). CDR3 size: 19 residues. V was pared by 4 bases and J by 4 bases, with 25 bases between. In germline, CDR1 is LGHDT, CDR2 YNNKEL (reference sequence). This chain's CDR3 is CASSPRRSPGTGPTGELFF. The CDR3 DNA reads TGTGCCAGCAGCCCCCGTCGCTCACCGGGTACGGGGCCCACCGGGGAGCTGTTTTTT. Together with reference TRBV3-1 and TRBJ2-2, the CDR3 gives the full variable domain: DTAVSQTPKYLVTQMGNDKSIKCEQNLGHDTMYWYKQDSKKFLKIMFSYNNKELIINETVPNRFSPKSPDKAHLNLHINSLELGDSAVYFCASSPRRSPGTGPTGELFFGEGSRLTVL.

The V call is TRBV19, the J call TRBJ2-2, with D tentatively TRBD2 (6 bases). The germline V gene has CDR1 LNHDA and CDR2 SQIVND (reference sequence). Trimming took 4 bases from V and 5 from J, leaving 14 bases between them. There are 15 residues in the CDR3. Here the CDR3 DNA reads TGTGCCAGTAGTACCAGAGCTCGGGGGACCGGGGAGCTGTTTTTT. This sequence encodes CASSTRARGTGELFF.

The V and J genes are TRBV5-1 and TRBJ2-5; D uncertain. In germline, CDR1 is SGHRS, CDR2 YFSETQ. The CDR3 spans 13 residues. Trimming removed 4 bases from V and 4 bases from J, with 11 bases in between. The CDR3 protein is CASSRDSAETQYF. The CDR3 nucleotides are TGCGCCAGCAGCCGCGACTCGGCAGAGACCCAGTACTTC.

This clonotype showed up many times. V usage is TRBV7-2 and J usage is TRBJ2-7; no clear D gene. The CDR3 has 14 amino acids. Germline CDR1 reads SGHTA; CDR2 reads FQGNSA. Trimming took 7 bases from V and 2 from J, leaving 15 bases between them. CDR3 sequence: CASTPLDRTYEQYF. CDR3 DNA sequence: TGTGCCAGCACCCCTCTTGACCGGACCTACGAGCAGTACTTC. The full variable domain, rest sourced from reference TRBV7-2 and TRBJ2-7, is GAGVSQSPSNKVTEKGKDVELRCDPISGHTALYWYRQSLGQGLEFLIYFQGNSAPDKSGLPSDRFSAERTGGSVSTLTIQRTQQEDSAVYLCASTPLDRTYEQYFGPGTRLTVT.

This clonotype has more than one count but fewer than ten. The chain has TRBV5-5 and TRBJ1-1; the D is unclear. This CDR3 comprises 14 residues. V was pared by 5 bases and J by 3 bases, with 14 bases between. CDR1 and CDR2 (germline): SGHKS, YYEKEE (reference sequence). CDR3 nucleotides: TGTGCCAGCAGTCCGAACACGGAACACACTGAAGCTTTCTTT. Translating it yields CASSPNTEHTEAFF.

This clonotype was recorded a few times. V usage is TRBV14 and J usage is TRBJ2-7; D is ambiguous. CDR3 length: 11 amino acids. Germline V gives CDR1 SGHDN, CDR2 FVKESK. V was pared by 4 bases and J by 7 bases, with 8 bases between. This CDR3 is CASSLDWEQYF. The CDR3 DNA reads TGTGCCAGCAGCCTCGACTGGGAGCAGTACTTC.

In this sample, this clonotype turned up many times. J is TRBJ2-2 and V is TRBV15; D unresolved. Trimming left V 0 bases short and J 0 bases short, with 8 bases between. Germline V gene data show CDR1 as LNHNV and CDR2 as YYDKDF (reference sequence). CDR3 length: 16 amino acids. DNA for the CDR3: TGTGCCACCAGCAGAGATCTGGCGACGAACACCGGGGAGCTGTTTTTT. Its protein product is CATSRDLATNTGELFF.

This clonotype was counted a few times. The V call is TRBV20-1, the J call TRBJ2-5; TRBD1 might be the D (6 bases). With 2 bases removed from V and 5 bases from J, the gap between germline ends came to 9 bases. Germline V gene sequence: CDR1 DFQATT, CDR2 SNEGSKA (reference sequence). The CDR3 is 12 amino acids. CDR3 residues: CSARTGIETQYF. DNA of the CDR3: TGCAGTGCTAGAACAGGGATCGAGACCCAGTACTTC.

This clonotype appeared many times. The chain links TRBV11-1 to TRBJ2-7, with 9 bases matching TRBD1. In germline, CDR1 is SGHAT, CDR2 FQDESV (reference sequence). V gave up 5 bases and J gave up 2 bases; unmatched junction bases: 7. The CDR3 runs 15 residues. The CDR3 reads CASSPRDREAYEQYF. DNA of the CDR3: TGTGCCAGCAGCCCTCGGGACAGGGAAGCCTACGAGCAGTACTTC.

This clonotype was seen a few times. The rearrangement links TRBV12-3 or TRBV12-4 to TRBJ2-3; 7 bases map to TRBD2. The CDR3 covers 16 residues. V dropped 6 bases and J dropped 6; count of bases not matched to a gene: 15. The DNA of the CDR3 is TGTGCCAGCAGGTACTGGTCGGGAGGCCCCGGGGATACGCAGTATTTT. Translating it yields CASRYWSGGPGDTQYF.

This clonotype came up many times. The chain employs TRBV28 and TRBJ1-5, with TRBD1 matching over 9 bases. The CDR3 loop spans 15 amino acids. Looked up from germline, CDR1 is MDHEN and CDR2 is SYDVKM. V gave up 5 bases and J gave up 4 bases; unmatched junction bases: 6. The CDR3 protein is CASSPTGQGNQPQHF. The DNA of the CDR3 is TGTGCCAGCAGTCCAACGGGACAGGGAAATCAGCCCCAGCATTTT.

This rearrangement joins TRBV7-9 to TRBJ1-1; TRBD1 might be the D (5 bases). The germline gives CDR1 SEHNR, CDR2 FQNEAQ (reference sequence). CDR3 length equals 15 residues. Trimming stripped 6 bases from V and 5 bases from J, with 19 bases between. The CDR3 is CASSYSGGLGTEAFF. In DNA form, the CDR3 reads TGTGCCAGCAGTTACTCGGGGGGTCTGGGGACTGAAGCTTTCTTT.

This clonotype was found many times. J is TRBJ1-5 and V is TRBV11-2; D is unresolved. V was clipped by 5 bases and J by 0 bases, with 14 bases between them. There are 16 residues in the CDR3. Germline CDR1 reads SGHAT; CDR2 reads FQNNGV. CDR3 region: CASSPSRGYSNQPQHF. The CDR3 DNA reads TGTGCCAGCAGCCCGAGTCGGGGATATAGCAATCAGCCCCAGCATTTT.

This clonotype was detected only a few times. The chain carries TRBV18 and TRBJ2-1; 7 bases are shared with TRBD1. With 5 bases clipped from V and 9 bases from J, the junction kept 16 bases outside the gene matches. The V gene's germline CDR1 is KGHSH and CDR2 LQKENI. The CDR3 extends over 16 amino acids. The CDR3 loop reads CASSVLGQAPEGEQFF. In DNA form, the CDR3 reads TGTGCCAGCTCAGTCTTAGGACAGGCCCCTGAGGGTGAGCAGTTCTTC.

The table lists this clonotype with many counts. The V call is TRBV7-8, the J call TRBJ2-7; perhaps D is TRBD1 or TRBD2 (5 bases each). The length of the CDR3 is 15 residues. From germline, CDR1 is SGHVS and CDR2 FQNEAQ. The V gene lost 5 bases and the J gene lost 1 base, with 15 bases spanning the gap. DNA for the CDR3: TGTGCCAGCAGCCCAGGGTATAAGCGGTCCTACGAGCAGTACTTC. The encoded protein is CASSPGYKRSYEQYF.

The chain combines TRBV11-2 with TRBJ2-3; 7 bases are a match to TRBD1. This CDR3 has 15 amino acids. Germline loops: CDR1 SGHAT, CDR2 FQNNGV. Trimming at V came to 2 bases and at J to 7 bases, leaving 9 bases not matched to a gene. CDR3 sequence reads: CASSLPGQSINTQYF. The CDR3 DNA reads TGTGCCAGCAGCTTACCGGGACAGTCGATAAATACGCAGTATTTT. The variable domain in full, with the rest retrieved from reference TRBV11-2 and TRBJ2-3, is EAGVAQSPRYKIIEKRQSVAFWCNPISGHATLYWYQQILGQGPKLLIQFQNNGVVDDSQLPKDRFSAERLKGVDSTLKIQPAKLEDSAVYLCASSLPGQSINTQYFGPGTRLTVL.

Of note for this clonotype: The conserved final phenylalanine or tryptophan is absent from the CDR3, which likely points to a read error. V and J are TRBV19 and TRBJ2-5, with a tentative D call TRBD2 (5 bases). Per germline, CDR1 LNHDA and CDR2 SQIVND (reference sequence). V was pared by 3 bases and J by 3 bases, with 17 bases between. The CDR3 has 16 residues. In nucleotides, the CDR3 is TGTGCCAGTAGTATGGGCGCTAGCTACGGGGAAGAGACCCAGTACTCC. Protein: CASSMGASYGEETQYS.

This clonotype was seen many times. The chain combines TRBV6-5 with TRBJ1-1; D ambiguous. Trimming removed 2 bases from V and 4 bases from J, with 11 bases in between. The germline gives CDR1 MNHEY, CDR2 SVGAGI. This CDR3 has 14 amino acids. The CDR3 loop reads CASSYLGGGTEAFF. Here the CDR3 DNA reads TGTGCCAGCAGTTACCTGGGCGGCGGCACTGAAGCTTTCTTT.

This chain uses TRBV7-8 with TRBJ2-7; D uncertain. Trimming pared 2 bases from V and 5 bases from J, leaving 10 bases between. CDR1 is SGHVS and CDR2 is FQNEAQ in the germline V gene. CDR3 size: 13 residues. CDR3 bases: TGTGCCAGCAGCTTAAGCTTCAGGCACGAGCAGTACTTC. It codes for CASSLSFRHEQYF. Full variable domain (rest looked up from reference TRBV7-8 and TRBJ2-7): GAGVSQSPRYKVAKRGQDVALRCDPISGHVSLFWYQQALGQGPEFLTYFQNEAQLDKSGLPSDRFFAERPEGSVSTLKIQRTQQEDSAVYLCASSLSFRHEQYFGPGTRLTVT.